These 29 T cell receptor beta chains were all obtained from the same sample, sequenced in a study of T-cell memory formation after mild COVID-19. TCRdb re-analysed the 5' RACE reads in MiXCR, keeping a single row per CDR3 protein. The profile shows about 400,000 distinct CDR3 sequences, roughly 26% of them singletons. Sequencing input: PBMCs or a T cell subset sorted from them (not recorded which). These receptors were taken from an adult woman who had mild COVID-19 (a few samples of this study predate the infection). Cell type and time point are not known.

This clonotype was seen a handful of times. This chain uses TRBV12-3 or TRBV12-4 with TRBJ1-2; D possibly corresponds to TRBD1 (5 bases). V dropped 5 bases and J dropped 4 bases, with 8 bases sitting between them. The length of the CDR3 is 12 residues. The CDR3 nucleotides are TGTGCCAGCAGTCAGACAGTCTATGGCTACACCTTC. Amino acid sequence: CASSQTVYGYTF.

A remark on this clonotype: Possible read error: a much larger clone is one base away. This sequence joins TRBV5-1 and TRBJ2-1, with D possibly being TRBD1 (6 bases). The CDR3 is made up of 15 amino acids. Germline loops: CDR1 SGHRS, CDR2 YFSETQ. The CDR3 loop is CASSSAGTSDKEQFF. CDR3 coding DNA: TGCGCCAGCAGCTCCGCCGGGACAAGTGACAAAGAGCAGTTCTTC.

The chain links TRBV9 to TRBJ2-1; D is ambiguous. The V gene's germline CDR1 is SGDLS and CDR2 YYNGEE. V was pared by 3 bases and J by 8 bases, with 12 bases between. The CDR3 consists of 13 residues. The CDR3 DNA reads TGTGCCAGCAGCGGAACTGTATTTTATGAGCAGTTCTTC. Amino acids: CASSGTVFYEQFF.

The gene calls are TRBV9 and TRBJ2-3; no clear D. With 6 bases removed from V and 2 bases from J, the gap between germline ends came to 16 bases. Germline CDR1 SGDLS, CDR2 YYNGEE. This CDR3 has 15 amino acids. Here the CDR3 reads CASNSLRLDTDTQYF. The DNA for the CDR3 is TGTGCCAGCAACTCACTTCGGCTAGACACAGATACGCAGTATTTT.

The V gene is TRBV29-1, the J gene TRBJ2-3; tentatively, D is TRBD1 or TRBD2 (6 bases each). The CDR3 runs to 12 residues. Germline CDR1 and CDR2: SQVTM and ANQGSEA. V lost 8 bases and J 6 bases, leaving 15 bases between the germline ends. The CDR3 nucleotides are TGCAGCCTTAGGGGGGTGAGGGATACGCAGTATTTT. Encoded protein: CSLRGVRDTQYF.

This clonotype was seen a handful of times. The chain joins TRBV5-4 to TRBJ2-1; D possibly uses TRBD1 or TRBD2 (6 bases each). The CDR3 covers 16 residues. V lost 3 bases to trimming and J lost 4 bases, with 17 bases between them. From germline, CDR1 is SGHNT and CDR2 YYREEE (reference sequence). The CDR3 coding sequence is TGTGCCAGCAGCTCCACCGGGGGCGGGACGTACAATGAGCAGTTCTTC. Its translation is CASSSTGGGTYNEQFF.

The chain carries TRBV27 and TRBJ1-5; 7 bases are a match to TRBD1. J was trimmed by 4 bases and V by 6 bases; bases with no gene match: 12. The CDR3 is 16 residues long. Germline CDR1 MNHEY, CDR2 SMNVEV (reference sequence). CDR3 residues: CASSRTGDPTNQPQHF. The CDR3 nucleotides read TGTGCCAGCAGCAGGACAGGCGACCCGACAAATCAGCCCCAGCATTTT.

This chain joins TRBV9 and TRBJ2-1, with 10 bases aligning to TRBD1. Germline V CDR1 and CDR2: SGDLS, YYNGEE. V was pared by 4 bases and J by 3 bases, with 7 bases of the junction left unmatched. This CDR3 spans 16 amino acids. The CDR3 spells CASSPEDRGNYNEQFF. The CDR3 coding sequence is TGTGCCAGCAGCCCCGAGGACAGGGGGAACTACAATGAGCAGTTCTTC.

This clonotype was seen a handful of times. V gene TRBV15 combines with J gene TRBJ1-2, with D possibly TRBD1 on 5 matching bases. The CDR3 consists of 15 residues. V lost 1 base and J 0 bases, leaving 9 bases between the germline ends. CDR1 LNHNV and CDR2 YYDKDF come from the germline V gene (reference sequence). The CDR3 loop is CATSRGRRANYGYTF. In DNA form, the CDR3 reads TGTGCCACCAGCAGAGGCCGCAGGGCTAACTATGGCTACACCTTC.

This clonotype was observed a few times. The genes are TRBV27 and TRBJ1-5; the D gene is possibly TRBD1 (6 bases). CDR3 length equals 14 residues. CDR1 is MNHEY and CDR2 is SMNVEV in the germline V gene (reference sequence). Trimming removed 6 bases at V and 7 bases at J, with 16 bases between. The CDR3 protein is CASSQQGSRQPQHF. The DNA for the CDR3 is TGTGCCAGCAGCCAACAGGGTTCAAGGCAGCCCCAGCATTTT.

This chain connects TRBV27 to TRBJ2-7; 7 positions agree with TRBD1. Looked up from germline, CDR1 is MNHEY and CDR2 is SMNVEV (reference sequence). This CDR3 is built from 15 residues. The trim removed 3 bases at V and 2 bases at J, leaving 7 bases unmatched. This CDR3 is CASSFHGTAAYEQYF. CDR3 in DNA: TGTGCCAGCAGTTTCCACGGGACAGCCGCCTACGAGCAGTACTTC.

This clonotype was counted only a few times. The J gene is TRBJ1-2, the V gene TRBV18; the D gene is possibly TRBD1 (5 bases). Germline V gene sequence: CDR1 KGHSH, CDR2 LQKENI. This CDR3 region has 13 residues. V lost 2 bases to trimming and J lost 4 bases, with 8 bases between them. The CDR3 DNA reads TGTGCCAGCTCACCAGACAGTGGCTATGGCTACACCTTC. This translates into CASSPDSGYGYTF.

The rearrangement uses TRBV7-6 and TRBJ2-2; tentatively, D is TRBD1 (5 bases). Trimming took 4 bases from V and 5 from J, leaving 8 bases between them. This CDR3 contains 13 residues. Germline loops: CDR1 SGHVS, CDR2 FNYEAQ. The CDR3 sequence: CASSSRQTGELFF. CDR3 DNA: TGTGCCAGCAGCTCCCGACAGACCGGGGAGCTGTTTTTT.

There are a few counts of this clonotype. The chain recombines TRBV15 with TRBJ1-1, with D perhaps matching TRBD1 (5 bases). CDR1 and CDR2 (germline): LNHNV, YYDKDF (reference sequence). There are 15 residues in the CDR3. V gave up 0 bases and J gave up 0 bases, with 8 bases separating them. DNA of the CDR3: TGTGCCACCAGCAGAGACCGGGGGTTGAACACTGAAGCTTTCTTT. Protein: CATSRDRGLNTEAFF.

The chain recombines TRBV7-9 with TRBJ2-7, with TRBD2 matching over 13 bases. V was pared by 7 bases and J by 2 bases, with 5 bases of the junction left unmatched. The CDR3 runs 15 residues. Germline CDR1 and CDR2: SEHNR and FQNEAQ (reference sequence). In nucleotides, the CDR3 is TGTGCCAGCAACACACTAGCGGGAGGGCCCTACGAGCAGTACTTC. Protein product: CASNTLAGGPYEQYF.

In this sample, this clonotype turned up once. J is TRBJ1-2 and V is TRBV4-1; the D gene is possibly TRBD1 (5 bases). Trimming took off 4 bases at V and 4 bases at J, with 13 bases between the two ends. The length of the CDR3 is 14 residues. From germline, CDR1 is MGHRA and CDR2 YSYEKL. The CDR3, as DNA: TGCGCCAGCAGCCCCCCAGGGAGAGGCTATGGCTACACCTTC. Protein product: CASSPPGRGYGYTF.

This clonotype has just a few counts. The chain couples TRBV29-1 to TRBJ2-2, with no clear D. V was pared by 1 base and J by 5 bases, with 5 bases between. Germline V CDR1 and CDR2: SQVTM, ANQGSEA. The CDR3 consists of 12 residues. In nucleotides, the CDR3 is TGCAGCGTTGAAGCTCAAACCGGGGAGCTGTTTTTT. Translated, it gives CSVEAQTGELFF.

The rearrangement links TRBV2 to TRBJ2-4, with 7 bases aligning to TRBD1. Per germline, CDR1 SNHLY and CDR2 FYNNEI. CDR3 length: 15 residues. V dropped 1 base and J dropped 3; count of bases not matched to a gene: 3. CDR3 sequence (DNA): TGTGCCAGCAGTGAAGACGGACAGGTCAAAAACATTCAGTACTTC. Amino acids: CASSEDGQVKNIQYF.

The V call is TRBV28, the J call TRBJ1-5; D is unclear. CDR1 MDHEN and CDR2 SYDVKM come from the germline V gene. V shed 5 bases and J shed 6 bases, with 20 bases lying between them. This CDR3 region has 16 residues. The CDR3 bases are TGTGCCAGCAGTGGAAAAGGTACAAAGAGATCTCAGCCCCAGCATTTT. The encoded protein is CASSGKGTKRSQPQHF.

The V call is TRBV6-5, the J call TRBJ1-1; 9 bases match TRBD1. CDR1 is MNHEY, CDR2 SVGAGI, per germline. V trimming: 0 bases; J trimming: 1 base; junction bases outside the gene matches: 3. The CDR3 sequence is 16 residues long. The CDR3: CASSYSADRGNTEAFF. The CDR3 nucleotides read TGTGCCAGCAGTTACTCGGCGGACAGGGGGAACACTGAAGCTTTCTTT.

The J gene is TRBJ1-6, the V gene TRBV9; D remains unclear. V shed 2 bases and J shed 14 bases, with 8 bases lying between them. The CDR3 is made up of 11 amino acids. CDR1 and CDR2 (germline): SGDLS, YYNGEE. As DNA, the CDR3 is TGTGCCAGCAGCGTTGACCGCACCCTCCACTTT. Its translation: CASSVDRTLHF.

This clonotype was detected many times. The chain joins TRBV12-3 or TRBV12-4 to TRBJ1-1, with no clear D. The CDR3 consists of 11 residues. The V gene lost 3 bases and the J gene lost 8 bases, with 7 bases spanning the gap. The CDR3 protein is CASSFAGEAFF. In DNA, the CDR3 is TGTGCCAGCAGTTTTGCCGGGGAAGCTTTCTTT.

This clonotype has only a few counts. The V gene is TRBV24-1, the J gene TRBJ2-1, with D tentatively TRBD1 or TRBD2 (5 bases each). Germline CDR1 KGHDR, CDR2 SFDVKD. This CDR3 contains 14 residues. Trimming pared 4 bases from V and 7 bases from J, leaving 13 bases between. The CDR3 DNA is TGTGCCACCAGTGACCGGGACGGCACGAATGAGCAGTTCTTC. Amino acids: CATSDRDGTNEQFF.

The V and J genes are TRBV6-5 and TRBJ2-3, with 7 bases identical to TRBD2. Germline CDR1 reads MNHEY; CDR2 reads SVGAGI. Germline trimming cut 2 bases from V and 5 bases from J; bases unmatched to any gene: 7. CDR3 size: 15 residues. The CDR3 DNA is TGTGCCAGCAGTTACGGCGGGAGAGGGAAAGATACGCAGTATTTT. This codes for CASSYGGRGKDTQYF.

The chain has TRBV12-3 or TRBV12-4 and TRBJ1-2; D uncertain. CDR3 length equals 14 residues. Trimming pared 1 base from V and 3 bases from J, leaving 9 bases between. This chain's CDR3 is CASSLDGSYYGYTF. Written as DNA, the CDR3 is TGTGCCAGCAGTTTAGATGGCAGTTACTATGGCTACACCTTC.

As DNA, the CDR3 is TGTGCCAGCAGCTTAGGGTCCCCGGGACCTAAACAGTTCTTC. Its protein product is CASSLGSPGPKQFF. V gene TRBV7-8 combines with J gene TRBJ2-1, with D possibly being TRBD1 or TRBD2 (5 bases each). The germline CDR1 and CDR2 sequences are SGHVS and FQNEAQ. The CDR3 contains 14 residues. V shed 1 base and J shed 13 bases, with 17 bases lying between them. Using reference TRBV7-8 and TRBJ2-1 for the parts outside the CDR3, the full variable domain is GAGVSQSPRYKVAKRGQDVALRCDPISGHVSLFWYQQALGQGPEFLTYFQNEAQLDKSGLPSDRFFAERPEGSVSTLKIQRTQQEDSAVYLCASSLGSPGPKQFFGPGTRLTVL.

The rearrangement links TRBV5-5 to TRBJ2-3, with 10 bases aligning to TRBD2. CDR3 size: 15 residues. Looked up from germline, CDR1 is SGHKS and CDR2 is YYEKEE (reference sequence). With 6 bases clipped from V and 5 bases from J, the junction kept 9 bases outside the gene matches. The CDR3 protein is CASTSGLALEDTQYF. DNA of the CDR3: TGTGCCAGCACCTCGGGACTAGCGTTGGAAGATACGCAGTATTTT.

This clonotype occurred a few times. This chain links TRBV7-3 with TRBJ2-3; D may be TRBD1 or TRBD2 (5 bases each). The CDR3 length is 14 residues. Germline lookup yields CDR1 SGHTA and CDR2 FQGTGA. V gave up 3 bases and J gave up 2 bases, with 9 bases separating them. The CDR3 loop reads CASSFGTFTDTQYF. The CDR3 DNA is TGTGCCAGCAGCTTCGGGACCTTCACAGATACGCAGTATTTT.

The sample holds a few counts of this clonotype. The gene calls are TRBV11-2 and TRBJ2-1, with D tentatively TRBD1 (6 bases). This CDR3 is 15 amino acids long. Per germline, CDR1 SGHAT and CDR2 FQNNGV. Trimming removed 8 bases from V and 3 bases from J, with 17 bases in between. The CDR3 here is CASSSRYRDYNEQFF. The CDR3 DNA is TGTGCCAGCTCGTCCCGTTACAGGGACTACAATGAGCAGTTCTTC.